The 11 T cell receptor beta chains listed next were all sequenced from one sample in a study of cytomegalovirus exposure and HLA in healthy donors. The table came from immunoSEQ multiplex PCR; TCRdb's copy has only in-frame clones and leaves some out. The sample holds some 48,000 clones; approximately 85% are singletons and the top ten take about 6.7%. Sequenced: PBMCs. These receptor sequences come from a woman aged 25 to 39 in good health and CMV-seronegative.

The chain is built from TRBV10-3 and TRBJ2-4, with 12 nucleotides matching TRBD2. Germline V lookup: CDR1 ENHRY, CDR2 SYGVKD. Losses at the gene ends were 11 bases for V and 9 bases for J; bases not matched to a gene: 5. CDR3 length: 12 residues. The CDR3 sequence is CAETSGRSIQYF. Written as DNA, the CDR3 is TGTGCCGAAACTAGCGGGAGGAGCATTCAGTACTTC.

This chain joins TRBV6-1 and TRBJ2-1, with a weak D call TRBD1 (5 bases). Trimming cost V 7 bases and J 2 bases, with 15 bases left between them. CDR3 size: 15 residues. Germline V gene lookup returns CDR1 MNHNS and CDR2 SASEGT. The DNA of the CDR3 is TGTGCCAGCAACCAAGACAGAGTAGCCTACAATGAGCAGTTCTTC. This translates into CASNQDRVAYNEQFF.

The chain uses TRBV29-1 and TRBJ2-2; tentatively, D is TRBD1 (6 bases). V was shortened by 7 bases and J by 6 bases, with 15 bases between the two germline ends. CDR1 is SQVTM and CDR2 is ANQGSEA in the germline V gene. This CDR3 has 13 amino acids. The CDR3 spells CSANREWAGELFF. The CDR3 coding sequence is TGCAGCGCCAACAGGGAATGGGCCGGGGAGCTGTTTTTT.

The chain employs TRBV18 and TRBJ1-2, with D maybe TRBD1 (5 bases). The V end was cut by 3 bases, the J end by 4 bases, with 6 bases between. This CDR3 is 12 amino acids long. The germline V gene encodes CDR1 KGHSH and CDR2 LQKENI. CDR3 nucleotides: TGTGCCAGCTCACCCGACAGCTATGGCTACACCTTC. Residues: CASSPDSYGYTF. Supplemented by reference TRBV18 and TRBJ1-2, the full variable domain reads NAGVMQNPRHLVRRRGQEARLRCSPMKGHSHVYWYRQLPEEGLKFMVYLQKENIIDESGMPKERFSAEFPKEGPSILRIQQVVRGDSAAYFCASSPDSYGYTFGSGTRLTVV.

The chain carries TRBV10-3 and TRBJ2-2, with 11 bases identical to TRBD2. V shed 6 bases, J shed 2 bases, and the junction held 5 bases outside the gene matches. This CDR3 region has 16 residues. Per germline, CDR1 ENHRY and CDR2 SYGVKD. The DNA of the CDR3 is TGTGCCATCAGCGAGGGACTAGCGGAAAACACCGGGGAGCTGTTTTTT. Its protein is CAISEGLAENTGELFF.

The J gene is TRBJ2-7, the V gene TRBV18, with TRBD2 matching 7 bases. CDR1 is KGHSH, CDR2 LQKENI, per germline. V dropped 2 bases and J dropped 2; count of bases not matched to a gene: 6. The CDR3 is 15 residues long. CDR3 sequence (DNA): TGTGCCAGCTCACCAAGCCGAGCGGGACCCTACGAGCAGTACTTC. Its protein is CASSPSRAGPYEQYF.

The chain recombines TRBV4-1 with TRBJ2-2; D may be TRBD1 (6 bases). This CDR3 comprises 19 residues. Trimming removed 0 bases from V and 1 base from J, with 18 bases in between. Germline V gene lookup returns CDR1 MGHRA and CDR2 YSYEKL. Here the CDR3 DNA reads TGCGCCAGCAGCCAAGATCGGTTCTGGGGGCGTCGGAACACCGGGGAGCTGTTTTTT. Residues: CASSQDRFWGRRNTGELFF.

V gene TRBV29-1 combines with J gene TRBJ1-1, with a possible D match to TRBD1 (5 bases). Germline CDR1 and CDR2: SQVTM and ANQGSEA. Trimming pared 3 bases from V and 10 bases from J, leaving 12 bases between. The CDR3 loop spans 11 amino acids. In DNA, the CDR3 is TGCAGCGTTGAGGACAAGTTAGGAGCTTTCTTT. Translated: CSVEDKLGAFF.

The chain couples TRBV18 to TRBJ1-4, with TRBD1 matching over 9 bases. V shed 2 bases, J shed 2 bases, and the junction held 9 bases outside the gene matches. CDR3 length: 18 residues. The V gene's germline CDR1 is KGHSH and CDR2 LQKENI. This chain's CDR3 is CASSPLQGASSTNEKLFF. The CDR3 region has the DNA TGTGCCAGCTCACCATTACAGGGGGCATCATCGACTAATGAAAAACTGTTTTTT.

The genes are TRBV28 and TRBJ1-1; TRBD1 might be the D (6 bases). This CDR3 has 15 amino acids. Germline assignment: CDR1 MDHEN and CDR2 SYDVKM. The V end was cut by 8 bases, the J end by 0 bases, with 16 bases between. This CDR3 is CASRQQGYLNTEAFF. CDR3 sequence (DNA): TGTGCCAGCCGTCAACAGGGATACTTGAACACTGAAGCTTTCTTT.

The V call is TRBV27, the J call TRBJ2-3, with a possible D match to TRBD1 (6 bases). Trimming removed 7 bases from V and 6 bases from J, with 20 bases in between. CDR3 size: 15 residues. Germline assignment: CDR1 MNHEY and CDR2 SMNVEV (reference sequence). CDR3 sequence (DNA): TGTGCCAGCATTCCCTCCCAGGGGTCGTGGGATACGCAGTATTTT. Its protein product is CASIPSQGSWDTQYF.